This is a list of T cell receptor beta chains from one sample in a study of shared T cell receptors in the human thymus. Only in-frame clones appear in the TCRdb table, and some are missing; sequencing was by immunoSEQ multiplex PCR. The table records about 730,000 clones, 80% to 90% of them present only once. The same sample was also studied in work on human thymus T cells.

Sequenced sample: thymocytes. All receptors come from a girl under three years old with a congenital heart defect. CDR3s include the opening cysteine and the closing phenylalanine or tryptophan. D genes are given only for firm matches. Size values are once, few and many counts, or a class for expanded clones, and some rows have none.

J: TRBJ2-1; V: TRBV2; D: TRBD2; size: .; CDR3: CASPGLAGGSSYNEQFF; DNA: TGTGCCAGCCCGGGACTAGCGGGGGGGAGCTCCTACAATGAGCAGTTCTTC
J: TRBJ2-3; V: TRBV7-3; D: TRBD2; size: once; CDR3: CASSLPNLVAGSTDTQYF; DNA: TGTGCCAGCAGCTTACCCAACTTGGTAGCGGGGAGTACAGATACGCAGTATTTT
J: TRBJ1-6; V: TRBV18; D: TRBD1; size: .; CDR3: CASSHRQGANNSPLHF; DNA: TGTGCCAGCTCACATCGCCAGGGGGCTAATAATTCACCCCTCCACTTT
J: TRBJ1-5; V: TRBV19; D: .; size: .; CDR3: CASSNPTEYSNQPQHF; DNA: TGTGCCAGTAGTAACCCGACAGAGTATAGCAATCAGCCCCAGCATTTT
J: TRBJ1-2; V: TRBV15; D: .; size: few; CDR3: CATSRSPRPNYGYTF; DNA: TGTGCCACCAGCAGAAGCCCGAGGCCTAACTATGGCTACACCTTC
J: TRBJ2-1; V: TRBV28; D: TRBD1; size: .; CDR3: CASSLQGQYHGPRNNEQFF; DNA: TGTGCCAGCAGTTTGCAGGGACAGTACCATGGACCCAGGAACAATGAGCAGTTCTTC
J: TRBJ1-1; V: TRBV4-1; D: .; size: .; CDR3: CATRGLNTEAFF; DNA: TGCGCGACCCGGGGGTTGAACACTGAAGCTTTCTTT
J: TRBJ2-3; V: TRBV5-1; D: .; size: .; CDR3: CASSGTGPPTDTQYF; DNA: TGCGCCAGCAGCGGCACAGGGCCCCCCACAGATACGCAGTATTTT
J: TRBJ1-2; V: TRBV6-5; D: TRBD1; size: .; CDR3: CASRDRDNYGYTF; DNA: TGTGCCAGCAGGGACAGGGACAACTATGGCTACACCTTC
J: TRBJ2-3; V: TRBV29-1; D: TRBD2; size: .; CDR3: CSESSGGRTDTQYF; DNA: TGCAGCGAGTCTAGCGGGGGTAGGACAGATACGCAGTATTTT
J: TRBJ2-2; V: TRBV6-4; D: .; size: .; CDR3: CASSPTVPGELFF; DNA: TGTGCCAGCAGTCCCACAGTGCCCGGGGAGCTGTTTTTT
J: TRBJ1-1; V: TRBV5-6; D: .; size: .; CDR3: CASSFRRRTEAFF; DNA: TGTGCCAGCAGCTTTCGGAGGCGCACTGAAGCTTTCTTT
J: TRBJ1-6; V: TRBV2; D: .; size: .; CDR3: CASISLRQESLSSYNSPLHF; DNA: TGTGCCAGCATTTCCCTGCGACAGGAATCCTTGAGCTCCTATAATTCACCCCTCCACTTT
J: TRBJ1-1; V: TRBV6-5; D: .; size: .; CDR3: CASSSDDRYPNTEAFF; DNA: TGTGCCAGCAGTTCCGATGACAGATACCCTAACACTGAAGCTTTCTTT
J: TRBJ1-1; V: TRBV2; D: .; size: .; CDR3: CASSESGGTEAFF; DNA: TGTGCCAGCAGTGAATCGGGGGGGACTGAAGCTTTCTTT
J: TRBJ2-4; V: TRBV28; D: TRBD1; size: once; CDR3: CASSPPGQGKNIQYF; DNA: TGTGCCAGCAGTCCGCCGGGACAGGGCAAAAACATTCAGTACTTC
J: TRBJ1-1; V: TRBV30; D: .; size: .; CDR3: CAWSLRQSGTEAFF; DNA: TGTGCCTGGAGTTTACGGCAGTCGGGCACTGAAGCTTTCTTT
J: TRBJ1-1; V: TRBV6-5; D: .; size: .; CDR3: CASSPVSGQSAFF; DNA: TGTGCCAGCAGCCCCGTCTCAGGTCAGTCGGCTTTCTTT
J: TRBJ1-5; V: TRBV19; D: TRBD1; size: .; CDR3: CASRTGTVPFFQHF; DNA: TGTGCCAGTAGGACCGGGACAGTCCCTTTCTTCCAGCATTTT
J: TRBJ2-7; V: TRBV9; D: TRBD1; size: .; CDR3: CASSAGQAYYEQYF; DNA: TGTGCCAGCAGCGCGGGACAGGCGTACTACGAGCAGTACTTC
J: TRBJ2-7; V: TRBV5-1; D: TRBD1; size: .; CDR3: CASSFTNRDRGTEQYF; DNA: TGCGCCAGCAGCTTCACGAACCGGGACAGGGGAACCGAGCAGTACTTC
J: TRBJ1-2; V: TRBV19; D: TRBD1; size: .; CDR3: CASSTTGTDYFYGYTF; DNA: TGTGCCAGTAGTACCACCGGGACAGATTATTTCTATGGCTACACCTTC
J: TRBJ1-3; V: TRBV19; D: .; size: .; CDR3: CASSGGVTGNTIYF; DNA: TGTGCCAGTAGCGGGGGAGTTACTGGAAACACCATATATTTT
J: TRBJ1-2; V: TRBV5-1; D: TRBD1; size: .; CDR3: CASSSTGLDYGYTF; DNA: TGCGCCAGCAGCTCGACAGGGTTGGACTATGGCTACACCTTC
J: TRBJ2-3; V: TRBV27; D: TRBD1; size: .; CDR3: CASSLQLTGTGGTDTQYF; DNA: TGTGCCAGCAGTTTACAACTTACCGGGACAGGGGGTACAGATACGCAGTATTTT
J: TRBJ1-6; V: TRBV10-3; D: .; size: .; CDR3: CAISELVPSSYNSPLHF; DNA: TGTGCCATCAGTGAGTTAGTCCCGAGCTCCTATAATTCACCCCTCCACTTT
J: TRBJ2-1; V: TRBV7-3; D: .; size: .; CDR3: CASSLKGEAVGGYNEQFF; DNA: TGTGCCAGCAGCTTAAAGGGCGAAGCAGTGGGGGGATACAATGAGCAGTTCTTC
J: TRBJ1-3; V: TRBV7-8; D: .; size: .; CDR3: CASSAIHRVPNSGNTIYF; DNA: TGTGCCAGCAGCGCGATACACAGGGTCCCCAACTCTGGAAACACCATATATTTT